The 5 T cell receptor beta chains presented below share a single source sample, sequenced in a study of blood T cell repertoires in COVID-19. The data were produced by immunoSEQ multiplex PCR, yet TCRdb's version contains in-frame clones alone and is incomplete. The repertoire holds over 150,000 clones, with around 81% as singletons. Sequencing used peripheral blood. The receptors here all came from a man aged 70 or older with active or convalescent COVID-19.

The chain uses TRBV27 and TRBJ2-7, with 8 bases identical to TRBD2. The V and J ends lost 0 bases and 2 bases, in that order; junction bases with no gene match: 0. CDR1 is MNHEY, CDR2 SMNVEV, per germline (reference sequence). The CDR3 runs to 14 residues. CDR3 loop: CASSLSGLAYEQYF. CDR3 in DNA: TGTGCCAGCAGTTTATCGGGACTAGCCTACGAGCAGTACTTC.

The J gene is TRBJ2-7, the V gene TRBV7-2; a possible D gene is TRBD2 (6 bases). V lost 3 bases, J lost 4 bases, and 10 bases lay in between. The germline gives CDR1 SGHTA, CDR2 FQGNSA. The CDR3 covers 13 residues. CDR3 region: CASSFELAYEQYF. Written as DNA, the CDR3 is TGTGCCAGCAGCTTCGAACTAGCTTACGAGCAGTACTTC. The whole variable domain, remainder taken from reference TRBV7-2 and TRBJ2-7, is GAGVSQSPSNKVTEKGKDVELRCDPISGHTALYWYRQSLGQGLEFLIYFQGNSAPDKSGLPSDRFSAERTGGSVSTLTIQRTQQEDSAVYLCASSFELAYEQYFGPGTRLTVT.

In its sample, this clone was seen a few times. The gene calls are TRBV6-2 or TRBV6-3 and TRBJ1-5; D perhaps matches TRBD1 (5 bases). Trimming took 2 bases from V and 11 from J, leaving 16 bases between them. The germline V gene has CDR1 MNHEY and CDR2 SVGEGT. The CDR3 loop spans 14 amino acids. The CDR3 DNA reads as TGTGCCAGCAGTTACGATGGCGGGGGTCGGTCCCAGCATTTT. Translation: CASSYDGGGRSQHF.

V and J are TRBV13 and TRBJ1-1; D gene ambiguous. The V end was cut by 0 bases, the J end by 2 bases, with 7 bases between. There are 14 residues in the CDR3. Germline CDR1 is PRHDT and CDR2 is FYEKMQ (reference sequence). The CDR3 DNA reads TGTGCCAGCAGCTTAGGGTATCTAAACACTGAAGCTTTCTTT. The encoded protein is CASSLGYLNTEAFF.

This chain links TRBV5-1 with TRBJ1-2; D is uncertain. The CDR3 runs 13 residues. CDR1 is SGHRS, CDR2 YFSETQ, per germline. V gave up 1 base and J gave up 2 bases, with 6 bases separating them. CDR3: CASSLSSNYGYTF. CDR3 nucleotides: TGCGCCAGCAGCTTGAGCTCAAACTATGGCTACACCTTC.